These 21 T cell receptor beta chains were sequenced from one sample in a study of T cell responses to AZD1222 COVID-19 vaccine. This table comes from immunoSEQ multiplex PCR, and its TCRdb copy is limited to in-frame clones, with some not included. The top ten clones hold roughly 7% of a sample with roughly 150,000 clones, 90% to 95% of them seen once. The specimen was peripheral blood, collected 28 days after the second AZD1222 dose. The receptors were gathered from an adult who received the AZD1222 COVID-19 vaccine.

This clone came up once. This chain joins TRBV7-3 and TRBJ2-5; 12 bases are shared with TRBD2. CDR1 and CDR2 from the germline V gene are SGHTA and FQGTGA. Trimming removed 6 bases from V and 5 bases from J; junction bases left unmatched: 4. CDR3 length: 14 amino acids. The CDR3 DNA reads TGTGCCAGCAGTCGGACTAGCGGGGCGGAGACCCAGTACTTC. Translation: CASSRTSGAETQYF. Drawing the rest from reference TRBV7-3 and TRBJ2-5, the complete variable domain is GAGVSQTPSNKVTEKGKYVELRCDPISGHTALYWYRQSLGQGPEFLIYFQGTGAADDSGLPNDRFFAVRPEGSVSTLKIQRTERGDSAVYLCASSRTSGAETQYFGPGTRLLVL.

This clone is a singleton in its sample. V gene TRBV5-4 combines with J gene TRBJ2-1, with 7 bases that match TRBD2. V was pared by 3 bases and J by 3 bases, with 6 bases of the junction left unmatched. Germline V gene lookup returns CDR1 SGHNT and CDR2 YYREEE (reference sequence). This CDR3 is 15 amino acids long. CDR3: CASSSTGLSYNEQFF. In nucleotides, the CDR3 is TGTGCCAGCAGCTCGACGGGACTAAGCTACAATGAGCAGTTCTTC.

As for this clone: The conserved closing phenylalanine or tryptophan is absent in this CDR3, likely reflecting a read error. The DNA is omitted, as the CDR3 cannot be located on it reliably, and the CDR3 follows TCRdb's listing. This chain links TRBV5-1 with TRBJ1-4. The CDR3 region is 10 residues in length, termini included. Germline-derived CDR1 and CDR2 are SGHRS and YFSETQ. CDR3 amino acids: CASSSTGDKT.

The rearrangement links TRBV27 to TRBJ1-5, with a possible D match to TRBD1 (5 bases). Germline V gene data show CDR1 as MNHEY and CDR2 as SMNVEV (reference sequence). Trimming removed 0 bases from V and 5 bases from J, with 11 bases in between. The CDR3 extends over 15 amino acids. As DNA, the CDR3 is TGTGCCAGCAGTTTATCGAGTCGGGGGGATCAGCCCCAGCATTTT. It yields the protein CASSLSSRGDQPQHF.

CDR3 in amino acids: CASSLGGRETQYF. In nucleotides, the CDR3 is TGCGCCAGCAGCTTGGGGGGTCGAGAGACCCAGTACTTC. The chain uses TRBV5-1 and TRBJ2-5; D is unclear. The CDR3 is 13 amino acids. CDR1 and CDR2 (germline): SGHRS, YFSETQ. Trimming pared 0 bases from V and 4 bases from J, leaving 7 bases between.

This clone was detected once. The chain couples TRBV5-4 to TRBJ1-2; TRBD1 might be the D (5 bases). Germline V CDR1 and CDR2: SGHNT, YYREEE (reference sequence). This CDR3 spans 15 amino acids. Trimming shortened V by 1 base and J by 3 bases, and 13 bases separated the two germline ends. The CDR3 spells CASSLRGRYYYGYTF. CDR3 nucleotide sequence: TGTGCCAGCAGCTTGCGGGGCAGGTATTACTATGGCTACACCTTC.

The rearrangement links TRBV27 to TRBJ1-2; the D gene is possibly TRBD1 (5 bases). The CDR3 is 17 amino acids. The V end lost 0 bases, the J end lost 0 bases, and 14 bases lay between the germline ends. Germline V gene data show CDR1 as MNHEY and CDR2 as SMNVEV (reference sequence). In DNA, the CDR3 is TGTGCCAGCAGTTTATCCTTGCAGGGCCTCTCTAACTATGGCTACACCTTC. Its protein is CASSLSLQGLSNYGYTF.

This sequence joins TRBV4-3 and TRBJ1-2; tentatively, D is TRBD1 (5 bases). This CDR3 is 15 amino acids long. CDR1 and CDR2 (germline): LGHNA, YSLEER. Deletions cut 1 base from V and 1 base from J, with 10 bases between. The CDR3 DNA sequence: TGCGCCAGCAGCCAAGTAAGCGACAGTAACTATGGCTACACCTTC. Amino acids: CASSQVSDSNYGYTF.

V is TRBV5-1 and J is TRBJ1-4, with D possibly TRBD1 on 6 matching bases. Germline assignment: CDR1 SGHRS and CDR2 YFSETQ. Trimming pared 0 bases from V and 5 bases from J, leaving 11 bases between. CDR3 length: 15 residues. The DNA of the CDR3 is TGCGCCAGCAGCTTGGTCGGCAGGGGAAATGAAAAACTGTTTTTT. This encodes CASSLVGRGNEKLFF.

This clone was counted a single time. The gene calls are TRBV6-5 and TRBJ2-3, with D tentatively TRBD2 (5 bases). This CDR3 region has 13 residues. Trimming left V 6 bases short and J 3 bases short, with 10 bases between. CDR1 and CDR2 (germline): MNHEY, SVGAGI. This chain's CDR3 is CASRLPGTDTQYF. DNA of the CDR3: TGTGCCAGCAGACTTCCGGGGACAGATACGCAGTATTTT.

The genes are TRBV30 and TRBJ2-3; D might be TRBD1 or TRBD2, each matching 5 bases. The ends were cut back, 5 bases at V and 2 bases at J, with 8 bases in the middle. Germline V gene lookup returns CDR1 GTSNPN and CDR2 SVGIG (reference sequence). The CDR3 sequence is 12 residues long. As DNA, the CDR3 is TGTGCCTGGGGGGACCTCACAGATACGCAGTATTTT. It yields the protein CAWGDLTDTQYF.

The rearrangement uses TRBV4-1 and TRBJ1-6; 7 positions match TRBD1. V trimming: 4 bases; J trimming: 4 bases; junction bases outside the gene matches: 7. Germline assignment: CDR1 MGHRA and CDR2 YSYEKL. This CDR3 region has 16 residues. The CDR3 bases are TGCGCCAGCAGCCTAAGGGGACAGTCATATAATTCACCCCTCCACTTT. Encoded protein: CASSLRGQSYNSPLHF.

The CDR3 region has the DNA TGTGCCAGCAGCGTAGGGGCAGCAGCCTACGAGCAGTACTTC. Residues: CASSVGAAAYEQYF. The rearrangement joins TRBV9 to TRBJ2-7; D is undetermined. Trimming took off 0 bases at V and 2 bases at J, with 9 bases between the two ends. This CDR3 spans 14 amino acids. Germline CDR1 and CDR2: SGDLS and YYNGEE.

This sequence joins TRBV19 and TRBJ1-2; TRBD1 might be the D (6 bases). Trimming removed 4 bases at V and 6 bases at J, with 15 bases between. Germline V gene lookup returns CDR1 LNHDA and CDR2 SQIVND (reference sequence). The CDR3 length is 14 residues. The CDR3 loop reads CASSNLTGRNGYTF. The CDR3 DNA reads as TGTGCCAGTAGTAACCTGACAGGCAGGAATGGCTACACCTTC.

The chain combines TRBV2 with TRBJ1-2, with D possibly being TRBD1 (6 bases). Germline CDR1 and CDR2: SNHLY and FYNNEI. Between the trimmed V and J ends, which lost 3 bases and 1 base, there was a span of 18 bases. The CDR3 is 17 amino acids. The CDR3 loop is CASSDPQSGQVNYGYTF. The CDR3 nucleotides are TGTGCCAGCAGTGACCCGCAATCGGGACAAGTTAACTATGGCTACACCTTC.

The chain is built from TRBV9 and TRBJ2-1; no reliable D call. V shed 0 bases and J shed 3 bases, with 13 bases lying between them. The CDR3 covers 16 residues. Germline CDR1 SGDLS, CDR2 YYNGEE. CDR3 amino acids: CASSVEVRALYNEQFF. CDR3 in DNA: TGTGCCAGCAGCGTAGAAGTCCGGGCACTCTACAATGAGCAGTTCTTC.

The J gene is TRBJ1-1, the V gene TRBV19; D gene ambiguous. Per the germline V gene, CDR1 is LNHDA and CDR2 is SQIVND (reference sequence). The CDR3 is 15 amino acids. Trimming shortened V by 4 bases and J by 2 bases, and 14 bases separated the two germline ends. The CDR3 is CASSRGWTVNTEAFF. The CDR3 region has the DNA TGTGCCAGTAGTAGGGGTTGGACGGTTAACACTGAAGCTTTCTTT.

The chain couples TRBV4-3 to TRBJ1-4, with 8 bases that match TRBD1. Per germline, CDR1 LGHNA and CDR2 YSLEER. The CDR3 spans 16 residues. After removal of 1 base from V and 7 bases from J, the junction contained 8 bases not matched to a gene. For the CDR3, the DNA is TGCGCCAGCAGCCAAGTAGGCAGGGGGCGCCTTGAAAAACTGTTTTTT. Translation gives CASSQVGRGRLEKLFF.

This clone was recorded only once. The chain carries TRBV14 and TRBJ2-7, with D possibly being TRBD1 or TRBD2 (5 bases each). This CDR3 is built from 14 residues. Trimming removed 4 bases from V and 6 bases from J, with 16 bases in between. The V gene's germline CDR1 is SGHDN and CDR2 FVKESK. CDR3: CASSPRVQVGEQYF. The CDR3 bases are TGTGCCAGCAGCCCGAGGGTACAGGTGGGCGAGCAGTACTTC. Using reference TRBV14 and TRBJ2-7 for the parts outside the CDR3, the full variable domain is EAGVTQFPSHSVIEKGQTVTLRCDPISGHDNLYWYRRVMGKEIKFLLHFVKESKQDESGMPNNRFLAERTGGTYSTLKVQPAELEDSGVYFCASSPRVQVGEQYFGPGTRLTVT.

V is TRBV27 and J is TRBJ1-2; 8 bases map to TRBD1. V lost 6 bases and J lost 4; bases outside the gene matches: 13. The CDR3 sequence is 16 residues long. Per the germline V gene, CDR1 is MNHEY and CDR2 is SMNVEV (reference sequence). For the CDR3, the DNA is TGTGCCAGCAGGGGACAGGTGGGGACCCTGCTCTATGGCTACACCTTC. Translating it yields CASRGQVGTLLYGYTF.

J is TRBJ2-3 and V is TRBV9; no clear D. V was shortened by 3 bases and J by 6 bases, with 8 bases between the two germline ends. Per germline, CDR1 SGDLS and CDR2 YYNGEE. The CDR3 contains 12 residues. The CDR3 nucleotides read TGTGCCAGCAGCGGGCTCTTGGATACGCAGTATTTT. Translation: CASSGLLDTQYF.